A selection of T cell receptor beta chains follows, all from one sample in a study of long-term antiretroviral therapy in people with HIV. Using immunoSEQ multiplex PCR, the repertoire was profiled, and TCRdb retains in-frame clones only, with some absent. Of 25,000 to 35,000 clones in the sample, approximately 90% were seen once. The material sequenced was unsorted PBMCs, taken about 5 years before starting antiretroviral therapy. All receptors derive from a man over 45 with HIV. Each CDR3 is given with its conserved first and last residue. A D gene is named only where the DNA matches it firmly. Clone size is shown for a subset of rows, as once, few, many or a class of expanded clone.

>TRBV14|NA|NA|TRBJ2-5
TGTGCCAGCAGCCAAGTGCCCGAGACTCACCAAGAGACCCAGTACTTC
CASSQVPETHQETQYF
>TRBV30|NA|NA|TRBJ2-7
TGTGCCTGGAACGATTACAGACGCTACGAGCAGTACTTC
CAWNDYRRYEQYF
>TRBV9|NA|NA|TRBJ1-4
TGTGCCAGCAGCGTAGGTTATGAGAATGAAAAACTGTTTTTT
CASSVGYENEKLFF
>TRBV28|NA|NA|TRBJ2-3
TGTGCCAGCAGTTCACGTGCAGGAGGAGATACGCAGTATTTT
CASSSRAGGDTQYF
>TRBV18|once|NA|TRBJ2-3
TGTGCCAGCTCACCACGAAGGGAAGATACGCAGTATTTT
CASSPRREDTQYF
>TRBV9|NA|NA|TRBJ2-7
TGTGCCAGCAGCGTCACCGGGACGGCCTACGAGCAGTACTTC
CASSVTGTAYEQYF
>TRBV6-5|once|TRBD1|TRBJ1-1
TGTGCCAGCAGCCCCTTGGGACAGGGGGCAGGAGCTTTCTTT
CASSPLGQGAGAFF
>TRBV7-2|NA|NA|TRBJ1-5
TGTGCCAGCAGCCCCTCCCATGGCAATCAGCCCCAGCATTTT
CASSPSHGNQPQHF
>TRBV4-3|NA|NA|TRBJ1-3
TGCGCCAGCAGCCCCCGGAGTGGGGGTGGAAACACCATATATTTT
CASSPRSGGGNTIYF
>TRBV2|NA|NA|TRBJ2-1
TGTGCCAGCAGTGAAGCGCTTGGGGGAGAGCAGTTCTTC
CASSEALGGEQFF
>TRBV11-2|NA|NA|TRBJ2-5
TGTGCCAGCAGCTTAGAGTGGTCAGGGAAGACCCAGTACTTC
CASSLEWSGKTQYF
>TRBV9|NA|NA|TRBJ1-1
TGTGCCAGCAGCGAGGGGGGATCGAACACTGAAGCTTTCTTT
CASSEGGSNTEAFF
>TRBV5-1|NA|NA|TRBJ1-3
TGCGCCAGCAGCTTGGCCGGTTCAGCTTCTGGAAACACCATATATTTT
CASSLAGSASGNTIYF
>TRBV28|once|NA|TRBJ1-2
TGTGCCAGCATCGAGGAAACGCAGGGAAGTTTCTATGGCTACACCTTC
CASIEETQGSFYGYTF
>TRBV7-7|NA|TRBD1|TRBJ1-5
TGTGCTAGCAGCTCGCGACAGGGAAGCAATCAGCCCCAGCATTTT
CASSSRQGSNQPQHF
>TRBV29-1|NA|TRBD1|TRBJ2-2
TGCAGCGTTGAGGGGACAGGGGACACCGGGGAGCTGTTTTTT
CSVEGTGDTGELFF
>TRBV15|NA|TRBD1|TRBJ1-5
TGTGCCACCAGCAGATCTGGGACAGGGGTTCATCAGCCCCAGCATTTT
CATSRSGTGVHQPQHF
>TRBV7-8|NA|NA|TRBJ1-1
TGTGCCAGCAGCTTTTCCCATAGGGGCGCGGGCACTGAAGCTTTCTTT
CASSFSHRGAGTEAFF
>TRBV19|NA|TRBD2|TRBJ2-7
TGTGCCAGTAGTATAGGGACTAGCGGGACGTTATACGAGCAGTACTTC
CASSIGTSGTLYEQYF
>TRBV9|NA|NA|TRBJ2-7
TGTGCCAGCAGCGCCCCGAACAGGCCCTACGAGCAGTACTTC
CASSAPNRPYEQYF
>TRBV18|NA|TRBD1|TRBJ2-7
TGTGCCAGCTCACCCAGGGGGCAGGGCGAGCAGTACTTC
CASSPRGQGEQYF
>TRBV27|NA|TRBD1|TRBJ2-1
TGTGCCAGCAGTTACGACAGGGCTGGACTCAATGAGCAGTTCTTC
CASSYDRAGLNEQFF
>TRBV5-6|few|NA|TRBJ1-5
TGTGCCAGCAGCTTGGTCGATCAGCCCCAGCATTTT
CASSLVDQPQHF
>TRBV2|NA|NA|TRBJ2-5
TGTGCCAGCACCACGGCGGGGGAGACCCAGTACTTC
CASTTAGETQYF
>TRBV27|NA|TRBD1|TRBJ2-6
TGTGCCAGCACCCTGACAGGGGCCCTAAGCTCTGGGGCCAACGTCCTGACTTTC
CASTLTGALSSGANVLTF